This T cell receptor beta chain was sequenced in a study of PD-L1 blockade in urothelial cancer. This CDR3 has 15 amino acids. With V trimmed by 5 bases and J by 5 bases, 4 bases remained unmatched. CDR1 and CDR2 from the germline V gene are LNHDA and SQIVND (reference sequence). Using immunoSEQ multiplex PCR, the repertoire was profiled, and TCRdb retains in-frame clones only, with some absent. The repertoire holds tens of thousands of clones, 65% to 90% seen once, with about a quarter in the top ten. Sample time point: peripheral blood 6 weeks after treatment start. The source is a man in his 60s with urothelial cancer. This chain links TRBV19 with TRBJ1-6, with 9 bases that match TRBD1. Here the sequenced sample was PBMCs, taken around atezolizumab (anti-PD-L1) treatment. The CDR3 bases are TGTGCCAGTAGTCCGCGGACAGGGGATAATTCACCCCTCCACTTT. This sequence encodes CASSPRTGDNSPLHF. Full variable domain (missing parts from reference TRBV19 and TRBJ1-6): DGGITQSPKYLFRKEGQNVTLSCEQNLNHDAMYWYRQDPGQGLRLIYYSQIVNDFQKGDIAEGYSVSREKKESFPLTVTSAQKNPTAFYLCASSPRTGDNSPLHFGNGTRLTVT.